This T cell receptor beta chain was sequenced during a study of shared clonotypes between healthy human individuals. The study's findings and limits: Generation probabilities of non-shared clonotypes were lower (relative to those shared by all four donors).

For this clone: Its antigen is still unknown.

Looked up from germline, CDR1 is SEHNR and CDR2 is FQNEAQ (reference sequence). This CDR3 has 18 residues. Trimming shortened V by 2 bases and J by 5 bases, and 21 bases separated the two germline ends. Generated by immunoSEQ multiplex PCR, the TCRdb table keeps only in-frame clones and is missing some. The sample holds millions of clones, around 95% seen once. The receptor's source is a man aged 18-30 years in good health. Material: naive CD4+ T cells sorted from blood. Sample subset: CD45RA+ positively selected. V and J are TRBV7-9 and TRBJ2-2, with a possible D match to TRBD2 (6 bases). CDR3 region: CASSLRSVRGRITGELFF. The CDR3 nucleotides read TGTGCCAGCAGCTTAAGAAGTGTTCGGGGGAGAATTACCGGGGAGCTGTTTTTT.